The T cell receptor beta chain under discussion was sequenced for a study of T-cell memory formation after mild COVID-19. Turning to the study itself: Across donors, TCR clusters were largely donor specific.

Points on this clonotype: Its antigen remains unknown.

The V end was cut by 4 bases, the J end by 7 bases, with 15 bases between. CDR3 length: 14 amino acids. Germline V gene sequence: CDR1 SGHRS, CDR2 YFSETQ. Findings and caveats of the study: Clones shrinking between day 15 and 85 showed a balanced CD4/CD8 split, and those that grew later tilted toward CD4+. Mostly located in CM and EM were contracting CD4+ clones, with contracting CD8+ clones located in EMRA.

5'RACE primed from the constant segment yielded TCR alpha and TCR beta cDNA libraries bearing sample barcodes and UMIs. TCRdb reprocessed the 5' RACE reads with MiXCR, giving one entry per CDR3 protein. The table records about 340,000 distinct CDR3 sequences, approximately 13% of them present only once. Material for sequencing was PBMCs or a T cell subset sorted from them (not recorded which). The chain has TRBV5-1 and TRBJ2-1, with no clear D. The receptor was derived from a man between 18 and 35 years old who had mild COVID-19 (a few samples of this study predate the infection). Cell type and time point are not known. CDR3 residues: CASSRLGLRNEQFF. The CDR3, as DNA: TGCGCCAGCAGCCGCTTAGGCCTTCGAAATGAGCAGTTCTTC.